This TCR beta chain was sequenced during a study of blood T cells in healthy people across ages. Study-wide results and caveats: More naive CD4+ cells and higher diversity marked long-lived donors relative to aged donors.

In terms of origin and age, donors were healthy Caucasian individuals from Russia aged about 6 to 90. Per-sample PBMC isolation yielded at least 6.5 million cells. Total RNA was isolated from each sample in quantities of at least 6 micrograms. With a J-beta primer mix and a sample-barcoded 5' primer, a second PCR ran roughly 6 to 11 cycles. TCRdb re-derived calls from the 5' RACE reads in MiXCR, one entry per CDR3 protein. The sample records some 1.5 million distinct CDR3 sequences, 28% being singletons. Turning to this clonotype: Its antigen is currently unknown.

The CDR3 contains 14 residues. The V and J ends lost 0 bases and 9 bases, in that order; junction bases with no gene match: 5. The germline CDR1 and CDR2 sequences are MNHEY and SVGAGI. The sequence was collected from a woman aged 25-40 years in good health. The sample comprised blood. This chain uses TRBV6-5 with TRBJ1-1, with 9 bases that match TRBD1. Here the CDR3 DNA reads TGTGCCAGCAGTTACTCCGGGACAGGGAATCAAGCTTTCTTT. It is translated as CASSYSGTGNQAFF.